The entry that follows covers one T cell receptor (beta chain) sequence. It lacks a known antigen. One junction end does not reproduce the germline sequence, and a read error may be involved. The data belong to a study of blood T cells in healthy people across ages (dated by TCRdb to the mid-2010s). Notes on the research overall: In model experiments, template switching captured about one uniquely barcoded TCR beta cDNA molecule for every two T cells. The donors were divided into four age groups: young (average around 16 years), middle-aged (about 39), aged (roughly 66) and long-lived (82). The study analyzed two additional independent replicas of 1 million unique cDNA reads from the same blood draw for two donors, one aged 18 to 30 and one aged 80 or older. The study measured age-related changes in TCR beta repertoire diversity using deep sequencing normalized with unique cDNA molecular identifiers. To avoid experimental bias, donors of different ages were randomly spread across the sequencing lanes.

Receptor libraries were prepared by 5' RACE. For sequencing, an Illumina HiSeq 2500 was employed. A second PCR of roughly 7 to 11 cycles was run with a J-beta primer mix and a sample-barcoded 5' primer. Each TCR beta cDNA molecule received a unique molecular identifier from a template-switch 5' adaptor carrying 12 random nucleotides. Each sample yielded at least 3 million CDR3-containing paired-end reads. First-strand cDNA synthesis was performed from all RNA using the Mint cDNA synthesis kit, with priming by a TRBC-specific oligonucleotide. Following uracil-DNA glycosylase treatment, all cDNA underwent a first 18-cycle PCR with the universal primers M1SS and BC2_uni_R. The source study handled its data this way. For normalization, 1 million high-quality reads, each with a distinct molecular identifier, were randomly selected from each sample. Reads sharing molecular identifiers were discarded rather than binned into consensus sequences. CDR3 identification, clonotype clustering and error correction used MiTCR with a Q25 quality threshold and the strictest error-elimination algorithm. A nonparametric unseen species model with Euler transformation was used to estimate lower-bound total TCR beta diversity. TCRdb redid the processing of the public reads, applying fastp at Q25 and MiXCR, and retained in-frame beta chains. Duplicate CDR3 protein sequences are folded into a single record with the most common DNA and genes. TCRdb, not the original authors, processed these V and J calls. The sample data list about 1.6 million distinct CDR3 sequences, and 30% to 35% of these were observed just once. The ten largest make up roughly 12% of the sample.

The donors were a few dozen Caucasian individuals from Russia, aged roughly 6 to 100 years, who were systemically healthy. Each donor gave about 9.8 milliliters of peripheral blood, drawn into EDTA-treated Vacutainer tubes. Ficoll-Paque density-gradient centrifugation was used to isolate PBMCs, with at least 6.5 million per sample. Trizol reagent was used to extract total RNA from the PBMCs, yielding at least 6 micrograms per sample. The percentages of naive CD45RAhigh/CD27high T cells were determined by flow cytometry on a PBMC aliquot from every donor. General findings and caveats noted by the study authors: A strong correlation was found between observed TCR beta diversity and the percentage of naive T cells measured by flow cytometry. Because profiling used bulk unsorted PBMCs, naive and antigen-experienced compartments could not be compared conclusively. Estimates of total diversity from one million sequenced T cells were regarded as lower bounds and underestimates. Compared with the aged group, more naive CD4+ T cells, fewer expanded clones and increased TCR diversity were shown by the long-lived group, suggesting age selection. As age increased, observed TCR beta diversity per million T cells dropped in a roughly linear way, and a significant reduction was already evident by age about 40. Because the CMV infection status of the donors was unknown, age-related changes in expanded clonotypes may potentially have been confounded.

The germline V gene specifies SGHRS as CDR1 and YFSETQ as CDR2. Its CDR3 holds 14 amino acids, cysteine through phenylalanine. The DNA shown is the 42-base CDR3, in frame from base 1. The sequence links TRBV5-1 to TRBJ1-1, with 9 bases aligning to TRBD1. This sequence was found in a woman between 25 and 40 years old in good health. Material: blood. The DNA sequence follows: TGCGCCTGCAGGTACAGGGGGCTGGGTACTGAAGCTTTCTTT. It is translated as CACRYRGLGTEAFF.